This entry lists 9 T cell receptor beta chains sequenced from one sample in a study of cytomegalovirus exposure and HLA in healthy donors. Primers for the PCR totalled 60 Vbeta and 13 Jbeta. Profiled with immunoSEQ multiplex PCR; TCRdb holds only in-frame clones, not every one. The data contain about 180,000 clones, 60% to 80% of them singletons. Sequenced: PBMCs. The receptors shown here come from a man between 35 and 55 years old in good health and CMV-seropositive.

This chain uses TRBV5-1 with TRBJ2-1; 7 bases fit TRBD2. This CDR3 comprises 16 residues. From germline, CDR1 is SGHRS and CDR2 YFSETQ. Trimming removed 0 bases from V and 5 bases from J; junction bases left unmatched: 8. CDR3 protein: CASSLDPASGDNEQFF. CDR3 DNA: TGCGCCAGCAGCTTGGATCCGGCTAGCGGAGACAATGAGCAGTTCTTC.

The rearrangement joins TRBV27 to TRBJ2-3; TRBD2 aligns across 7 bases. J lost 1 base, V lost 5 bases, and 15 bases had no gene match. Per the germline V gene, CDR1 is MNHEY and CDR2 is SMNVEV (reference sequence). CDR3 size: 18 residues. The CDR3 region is CASSPEASGLIRTDTQYF. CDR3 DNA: TGTGCCAGCAGTCCAGAGGCTAGCGGACTGATACGCACAGATACGCAGTATTTT.

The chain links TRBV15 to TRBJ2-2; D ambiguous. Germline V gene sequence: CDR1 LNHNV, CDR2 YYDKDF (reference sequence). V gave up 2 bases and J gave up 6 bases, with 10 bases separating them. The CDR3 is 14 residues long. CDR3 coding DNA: TGTGCCACCAGCAGACTACGACGGGCCGGGGAGCTGTTTTTT. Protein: CATSRLRRAGELFF.

As DNA, the CDR3 is TGTGCCAGCAGCCTACAGGGCCACGAGCAGTACTTC. It codes for CASSLQGHEQYF. The J gene is TRBJ2-7, the V gene TRBV28; possibly TRBD1 for D (6 bases). The CDR3 has 12 residues. Germline-derived CDR1 and CDR2 are MDHEN and SYDVKM. Trimming took off 6 bases at V and 5 bases at J, with 11 bases between the two ends.

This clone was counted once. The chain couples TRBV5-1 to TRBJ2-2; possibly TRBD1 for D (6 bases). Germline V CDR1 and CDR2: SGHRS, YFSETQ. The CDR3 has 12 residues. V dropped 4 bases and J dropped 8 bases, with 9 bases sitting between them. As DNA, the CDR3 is TGCGCCAGCAGCCCCCAGGGGGGGGAGCTGTTTTTT. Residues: CASSPQGGELFF. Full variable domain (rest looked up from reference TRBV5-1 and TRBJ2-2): KAGVTQTPRYLIKTRGQQVTLSCSPISGHRSVSWYQQTPGQGLQFLFEYFSETQRNKGNFPGRFSGRQFSNSRSEMNVSTLELGDSALYLCASSPQGGELFFGEGSRLTVL.

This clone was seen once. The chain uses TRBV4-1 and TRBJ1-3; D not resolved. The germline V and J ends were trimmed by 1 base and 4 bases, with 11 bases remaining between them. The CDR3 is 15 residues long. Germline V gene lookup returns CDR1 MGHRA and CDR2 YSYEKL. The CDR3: CASSQARFQGNTIYF. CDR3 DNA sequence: TGCGCCAGCAGCCAAGCCAGGTTCCAAGGAAACACCATATATTTT.

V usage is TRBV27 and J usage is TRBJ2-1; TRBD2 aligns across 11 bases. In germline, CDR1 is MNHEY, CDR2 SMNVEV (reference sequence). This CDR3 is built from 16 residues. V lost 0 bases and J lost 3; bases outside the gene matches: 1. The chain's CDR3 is CASSLSSGRVYNEQFF. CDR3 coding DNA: TGTGCCAGCAGTTTATCTAGCGGGAGGGTCTACAATGAGCAGTTCTTC.

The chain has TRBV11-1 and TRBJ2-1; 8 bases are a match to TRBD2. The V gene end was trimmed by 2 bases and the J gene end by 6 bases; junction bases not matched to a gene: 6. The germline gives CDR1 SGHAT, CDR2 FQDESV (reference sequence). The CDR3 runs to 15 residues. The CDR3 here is CASSLILADFNEQFF. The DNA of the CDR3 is TGTGCCAGCAGCTTAATACTAGCGGATTTCAATGAGCAGTTCTTC. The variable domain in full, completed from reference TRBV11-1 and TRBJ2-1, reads EAEVAQSPRYKITEKSQAVAFWCDPISGHATLYWYRQILGQGPELLVQFQDESVVDDSQLPKDRFSAERLKGVDSTLKIQPAELGDSAMYLCASSLILADFNEQFFGPGTRLTVL.

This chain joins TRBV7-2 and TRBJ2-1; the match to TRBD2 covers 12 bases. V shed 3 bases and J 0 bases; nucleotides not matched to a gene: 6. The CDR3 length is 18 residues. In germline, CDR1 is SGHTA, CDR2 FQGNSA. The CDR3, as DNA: TGTGCCAGCAGCTTTAGACTAGCGGGAGAGCTCTCCTACAATGAGCAGTTCTTC. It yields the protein CASSFRLAGELSYNEQFF.